The clone carrying this T cell receptor beta chain was counted a few times. Antigen specificity is unknown. The CDR3 runs 15 residues. CDR1 is SEHNR and CDR2 is FQNEAQ in the germline V gene (reference sequence). V was clipped by 1 base and J by 1 base, with 10 bases between them. This sample is drawn from a study of T-cell memory formation after mild COVID-19. Study at large: TCR clusters were mostly donor specific. Study findings and constraints: Mainly in CM and EM were contracting CD4+ clones; CD8+ were in EMRA. Clones contracting over day 15 to 85 were CD4/CD8 balanced, with later expanders leaning CD4+.

Barcoded TCR alpha and TCR beta cDNA libraries with UMIs came from 5'RACE using constant-segment primers. TCRdb re-called the 5' RACE reads with MiXCR, one entry per CDR3 protein. Here the sample spans approximately 300,000 distinct CDR3 sequences, approximately 15% being singletons. This sequence joins TRBV7-9 and TRBJ1-2; D is ambiguous. The specimen sequenced was PBMCs or a T cell subset sorted from them (not recorded which). This TCR was recovered from a man aged 18 to 30 who had mild COVID-19 (a few samples of this study predate the infection). Cell type and time point are not known. DNA for the CDR3: TGTGCCAGCAGCTTAGGTCCTGGGCATAACTATGGCTACACCTTC. Its translation is CASSLGPGHNYGYTF. Supplemented by reference TRBV7-9 and TRBJ1-2, the full variable domain reads DTGVSQNPRHKITKRGQNVTFRCDPISEHNRLYWYRQTLGQGPEFLTYFQNEAQLEKSRLLSDRFSAERPKGSFSTLEIQRTEQGDSAMYLCASSLGPGHNYGYTFGSGTRLTVV.